A single sample gave rise to the 20 T cell receptor beta chains below, sequenced in a study of graft-versus-host responses after intestinal transplantation. The protocol was immunoSEQ multiplex PCR, while the TCRdb copy is restricted to in-frame clones and leaves out a portion. The table has under 150,000 clones, roughly nine tenths seen once. Their specific antigens are unknown. The material was unstimulated CD4+ T cells sorted from spleen or lymph node cells, obtained before intestinal transplant. The source of these receptors is a human donor who received an intestinal transplant.

The rearrangement joins TRBV28 to TRBJ1-3, with D maybe TRBD1 (5 bases). Trimming cost V 5 bases and J 4 bases, with 12 bases left between them. There are 14 residues in the CDR3. Germline V lookup: CDR1 MDHEN, CDR2 SYDVKM. The chain's CDR3 is CASSPGTSGNTIYF. CDR3 in DNA: TGTGCCAGCAGTCCGGGGACGAGCGGAAACACCATATATTTT.

This clone was seen a handful of times. The chain employs TRBV11-2 and TRBJ2-2; 8 nucleotides align to TRBD1. This CDR3 has 15 amino acids. Losses at the gene ends were 2 bases for V and 7 bases for J; bases not matched to a gene: 6. In germline, CDR1 is SGHAT, CDR2 FQNNGV. As DNA, the CDR3 is TGTGCCAGCAGCTTACTGGGACAGGCCAACGGGGAGCTGTTTTTT. Its protein product is CASSLLGQANGELFF.

This chain joins TRBV7-2 and TRBJ1-4; the D gene is possibly TRBD1 (5 bases). This CDR3 comprises 13 residues. Germline CDR1 and CDR2: SGHTA and FQGNSA. With 3 bases removed from V and 8 bases from J, the gap between germline ends came to 10 bases. DNA of the CDR3: TGTGCCAGCAGCTTCAGGGAGGGGGAAAAACTGTTTTTT. This gives the protein CASSFREGEKLFF. The full variable domain, completed using reference TRBV7-2 and TRBJ1-4, is GAGVSQSPSNKVTEKGKDVELRCDPISGHTALYWYRQSLGQGLEFLIYFQGNSAPDKSGLPSDRFSAERTGGSVSTLTIQRTQQEDSAVYLCASSFREGEKLFFGSGTQLSVL.

The rearrangement uses TRBV11-3 and TRBJ2-7; D not certain. The V end was cut by 4 bases, the J end by 4 bases, with 8 bases between. This CDR3 has 12 amino acids. Germline lookup yields CDR1 SGHNT and CDR2 YENEEA. CDR3 sequence (DNA): TGTGCCAGCAGCTCCAGACCTTACGAGCAGTACTTC. Protein product: CASSSRPYEQYF.

This clone was counted only a few times. The V gene is TRBV19, the J gene TRBJ1-3; unclear D gene. The CDR3 totals 14 residues. Trimming took off 4 bases at V and 0 bases at J, with 7 bases between the two ends. Germline V gene data show CDR1 as LNHDA and CDR2 as SQIVND (reference sequence). The CDR3, as DNA: TGTGCCAGTAGTAAGACCAACTCTGGAAACACCATATATTTT. Translating gives CASSKTNSGNTIYF. Together with reference TRBV19 and TRBJ1-3, the CDR3 gives the full variable domain: DGGITQSPKYLFRKEGQNVTLSCEQNLNHDAMYWYRQDPGQGLRLIYYSQIVNDFQKGDIAEGYSVSREKKESFPLTVTSAQKNPTAFYLCASSKTNSGNTIYFGEGSWLTVV.

The rearrangement links TRBV7-2 to TRBJ1-2, with 7 positions matching TRBD1. The CDR3 is 15 residues long. The V gene's germline CDR1 is SGHTA and CDR2 FQGNSA. J lost 4 bases, V lost 5 bases, and 10 bases had no gene match. CDR3 in amino acids: CASSTRQGKAYGYTF. As DNA, the CDR3 is TGTGCCAGCAGCACCCGACAGGGAAAGGCCTATGGCTACACCTTC. Complete variable domain (other parts from reference TRBV7-2 and TRBJ1-2): GAGVSQSPSNKVTEKGKDVELRCDPISGHTALYWYRQSLGQGLEFLIYFQGNSAPDKSGLPSDRFSAERTGGSVSTLTIQRTQQEDSAVYLCASSTRQGKAYGYTFGSGTRLTVV.

The chain employs TRBV25-1 and TRBJ1-1, with TRBD1 matching 9 bases. The germline V gene has CDR1 MGHDK and CDR2 SYGVNS. The CDR3 has 14 amino acids. The V gene end was trimmed by 3 bases and the J gene end by 11 bases; junction bases not matched to a gene: 10. For the CDR3, the DNA is TGTGCCAGCAGTGAGGGGGACAGGGTCGGTGGGGCTTTCTTT. Its protein is CASSEGDRVGGAFF.

V gene TRBV20-1 combines with J gene TRBJ1-2; D is undetermined. The CDR3 contains 11 residues. With 6 bases removed from V and 4 bases from J, the gap between germline ends came to 9 bases. CDR1 is DFQATT and CDR2 is SNEGSKA in the germline V gene (reference sequence). CDR3: CSAGGPYGYTF. In nucleotides, the CDR3 is TGCAGTGCGGGAGGGCCCTATGGCTACACCTTC.

The chain has TRBV10-3 and TRBJ2-2; D possibly corresponds to TRBD1 (8 bases). The length of the CDR3 is 14 residues. V lost 4 bases and J lost 6, with 12 bases in between. Looked up from germline, CDR1 is ENHRY and CDR2 is SYGVKD. CDR3 region: CAISGTGRAGELFF. The CDR3, as DNA: TGTGCCATCAGTGGGACAGGGAGGGCCGGGGAGCTGTTTTTT.

This clone was seen once. The genes are TRBV6-1 and TRBJ1-2; 8 nucleotides match TRBD1. The germline V gene has CDR1 MNHNS and CDR2 SASEGT. This CDR3 has 13 residues. J was trimmed by 6 bases and V by 5 bases; bases with no gene match: 5. The CDR3 nucleotides read TGTGCCAGCAGTCAGGGGGCGCTTGATGGCTACACCTTC. Amino acids: CASSQGALDGYTF.

V and J are TRBV18 and TRBJ2-7; D is perhaps TRBD2 (5 bases). CDR1 and CDR2 (germline): KGHSH, LQKENI. V was trimmed by 4 bases and J by 5 bases, leaving 15 bases between them. CDR3 length: 14 residues. CDR3 in amino acids: CASSLNGIGDEQYF. Written as DNA, the CDR3 is TGTGCCAGCTCACTCAACGGGATCGGAGACGAGCAGTACTTC.

This chain links TRBV19 with TRBJ2-1; D might be TRBD1 (6 bases). CDR3 length: 16 residues. V was cut by 5 bases and J by 12 bases, with 26 bases left in between. Germline CDR1 LNHDA, CDR2 SQIVND (reference sequence). The CDR3: CASSDLGTRNKGPQFF. The CDR3 nucleotides read TGTGCCAGTAGTGACCTCGGGACACGGAATAAGGGGCCGCAGTTCTTC. Full variable domain (outside the CDR3, taken from reference TRBV19 and TRBJ2-1): DGGITQSPKYLFRKEGQNVTLSCEQNLNHDAMYWYRQDPGQGLRLIYYSQIVNDFQKGDIAEGYSVSREKKESFPLTVTSAQKNPTAFYLCASSDLGTRNKGPQFFGPGTRLTVL.

The chain recombines TRBV25-1 with TRBJ1-1, with 12 bases identical to TRBD1. Germline V gene sequence: CDR1 MGHDK, CDR2 SYGVNS. V lost 11 bases to trimming and J lost 7 bases; unmatched junction nucleotides: 8. This CDR3 has 13 amino acids. CDR3 protein: CAGEGQGAVEAFF. In DNA form, the CDR3 reads TGTGCCGGGGAGGGACAGGGGGCGGTTGAAGCTTTCTTT.

The chain carries TRBV6-5 and TRBJ2-3, with 8 bases matching TRBD1. In germline, CDR1 is MNHEY, CDR2 SVGAGI. The CDR3 totals 14 residues. After removal of 6 bases from V and 2 bases from J, the junction contained 4 bases not matched to a gene. The CDR3 region has the DNA TGTGCCAGCAGGACGACAGGGGCCACAGATACGCAGTATTTT. This codes for CASRTTGATDTQYF.

The chain recombines TRBV6-1 with TRBJ1-2; D is unresolved. This CDR3 has 14 amino acids. Per the germline V gene, CDR1 is MNHNS and CDR2 is SASEGT. V dropped 2 bases and J dropped 4 bases, with 11 bases sitting between them. CDR3 sequence: CASSEILGPYGYTF. For the CDR3, the DNA is TGTGCCAGCAGTGAAATTTTAGGGCCCTATGGCTACACCTTC.

The V call is TRBV11-2, the J call TRBJ2-3, with D hard to call. The CDR3 covers 16 residues. CDR1 and CDR2 (germline): SGHAT, FQNNGV. The V end was cut by 3 bases, the J end by 5 bases, with 18 bases between. The chain's CDR3 is CASSFLGQSYEDTQYF. The CDR3 DNA reads as TGTGCCAGCAGCTTTCTCGGGCAGTCTTACGAAGATACGCAGTATTTT. The variable domain in full, with the rest retrieved from reference TRBV11-2 and TRBJ2-3, is EAGVAQSPRYKIIEKRQSVAFWCNPISGHATLYWYQQILGQGPKLLIQFQNNGVVDDSQLPKDRFSAERLKGVDSTLKIQPAKLEDSAVYLCASSFLGQSYEDTQYFGPGTRLTVL.

The V gene is TRBV7-9, the J gene TRBJ2-7; 7 bases are a match to TRBD1. With V trimmed by 2 bases and J by 5 bases, 3 bases remained unmatched. The CDR3 totals 13 residues. Per germline, CDR1 SEHNR and CDR2 FQNEAQ (reference sequence). CDR3 sequence reads: CASSLQGGHEQYF. CDR3 nucleotides: TGTGCCAGCAGCTTACAAGGGGGCCACGAGCAGTACTTC.

This chain connects TRBV7-7 to TRBJ2-1; D not certain. The CDR3 is 13 residues long. The V gene lost 1 base and the J gene lost 0 bases, with 1 base spanning the gap. Germline V CDR1 and CDR2: SSHAT, FNYEAQ (reference sequence). CDR3 protein: CASSLGSYNEQFF. CDR3 nucleotides: TGTGCCAGCAGCTTAGGCTCCTACAATGAGCAGTTCTTC.

The V call is TRBV19, the J call TRBJ2-1; 10 nucleotides line up with TRBD2. CDR1 is LNHDA and CDR2 is SQIVND in the germline V gene (reference sequence). The CDR3 is 14 residues long. J lost 6 bases, V lost 5 bases, and 4 bases had no gene match. CDR3 coding DNA: TGTGCCAGTAGTCTAGCGGGGGAAGGCAATGAGCAGTTCTTC. Translating gives CASSLAGEGNEQFF.

This clone was observed a few times. This chain uses TRBV6-7 with TRBJ2-1; D is uncertain. TRBV6-7 is annotated as an ORF whose role is uncertain. The CDR3 totals 15 residues. Trimming stripped 4 bases from V and 9 bases from J, with 19 bases between. As DNA, the CDR3 is TGTGCCAGCAGTTTCAACAATTTTTACCATGGTGAGCAGTTCTTC. It encodes CASSFNNFYHGEQFF.